The clone carrying this T cell receptor (beta chain) has a handful of counts. The antigen remains unidentified. The sample originates from a study of T cells in Graves' hyperthyroidism and ophthalmopathy. TCR beta CDR3 regions were amplified from RNA. A first-round RT-PCR of the TCR CDR3 used the HTBI primer set. MiXCR was run by TCRdb on the multiplex PCR reads, yielding one entry per CDR3 protein. The sample shows about 560,000 distinct CDR3 sequences, about 15% of them seen only once. Per the germline V gene, CDR1 is MNHEY and CDR2 is SMNVEV (reference sequence). V lost 5 bases, J lost 8 bases, and 3 bases stayed unmatched. The CDR3 has 14 residues. The study, taken as a whole, reports: Ophthalmopathy stood apart from stable hyperthyroidism in a 13 V-J model.

The TCR was taken from a woman in her 30s with Graves' hyperthyroidism. The chain uses TRBV27 and TRBJ2-1; TRBD2 aligns across 13 bases. Sequencing was carried out using blood. In DNA form, the CDR3 reads TGTGCCAGCAGTACTAGCGGGAGGGCCCATGAGCAGTTCTTC. Translated, it gives CASSTSGRAHEQFF.